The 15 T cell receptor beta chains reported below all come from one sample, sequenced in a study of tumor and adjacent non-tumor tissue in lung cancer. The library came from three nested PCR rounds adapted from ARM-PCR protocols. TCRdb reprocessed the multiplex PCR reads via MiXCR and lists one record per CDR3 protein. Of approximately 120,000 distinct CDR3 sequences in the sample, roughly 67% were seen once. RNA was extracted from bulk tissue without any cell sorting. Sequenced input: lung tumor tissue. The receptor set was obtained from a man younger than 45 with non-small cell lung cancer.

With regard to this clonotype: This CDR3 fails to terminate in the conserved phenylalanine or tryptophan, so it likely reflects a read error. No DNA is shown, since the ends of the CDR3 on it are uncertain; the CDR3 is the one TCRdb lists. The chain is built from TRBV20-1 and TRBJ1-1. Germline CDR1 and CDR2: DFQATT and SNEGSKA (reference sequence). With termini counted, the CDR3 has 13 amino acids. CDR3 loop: CSAPRGGGTEAIY.

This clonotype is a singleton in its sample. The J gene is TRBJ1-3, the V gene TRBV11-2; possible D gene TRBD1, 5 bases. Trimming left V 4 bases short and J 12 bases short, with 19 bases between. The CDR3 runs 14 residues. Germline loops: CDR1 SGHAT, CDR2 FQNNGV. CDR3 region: CASSSGTSGIIIYF. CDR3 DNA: TGTGCCAGCAGCTCCGGGACCTCTGGAATCATCATATATTTT.

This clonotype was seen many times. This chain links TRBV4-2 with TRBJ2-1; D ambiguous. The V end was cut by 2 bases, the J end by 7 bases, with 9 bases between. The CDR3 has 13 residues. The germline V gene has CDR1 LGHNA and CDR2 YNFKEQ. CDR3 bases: TGTGCCAGCAGCCAAAGTACTTTAAATGAGCAGTTCTTC. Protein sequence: CASSQSTLNEQFF.

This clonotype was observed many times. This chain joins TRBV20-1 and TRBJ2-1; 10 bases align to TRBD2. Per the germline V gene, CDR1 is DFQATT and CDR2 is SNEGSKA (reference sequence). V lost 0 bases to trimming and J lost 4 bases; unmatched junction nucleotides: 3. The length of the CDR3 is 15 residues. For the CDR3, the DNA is TGCAGTGCTAGAGATCAGCGGGAGGGATACAATGAGCAGTTCTTC. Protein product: CSARDQREGYNEQFF.

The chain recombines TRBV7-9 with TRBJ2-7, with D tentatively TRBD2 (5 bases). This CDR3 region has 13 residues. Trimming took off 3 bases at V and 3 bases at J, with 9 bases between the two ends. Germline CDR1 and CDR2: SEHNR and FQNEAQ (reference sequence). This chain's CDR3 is CASSFRESYEQYF. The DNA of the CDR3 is TGTGCCAGCAGCTTTAGGGAGAGCTACGAGCAGTACTTC.

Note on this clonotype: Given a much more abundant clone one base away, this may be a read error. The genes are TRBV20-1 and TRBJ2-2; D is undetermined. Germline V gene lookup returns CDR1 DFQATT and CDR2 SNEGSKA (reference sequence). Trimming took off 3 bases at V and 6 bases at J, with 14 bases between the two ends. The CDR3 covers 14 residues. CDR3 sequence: CSASERPFSGELFF. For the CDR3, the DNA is TGCAGTGCTAGTGAGAGGCCTTTCTCCGGGGAGCTGTTTTTT.

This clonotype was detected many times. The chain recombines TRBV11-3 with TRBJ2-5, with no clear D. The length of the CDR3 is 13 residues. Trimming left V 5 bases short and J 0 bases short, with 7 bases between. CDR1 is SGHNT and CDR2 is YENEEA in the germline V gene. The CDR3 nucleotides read TGTGCCAGCAGCAGAGTGTACCAAGAGACCCAGTACTTC. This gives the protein CASSRVYQETQYF. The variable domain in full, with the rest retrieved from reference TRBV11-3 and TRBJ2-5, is EAGVVQSPRYKIIEKKQPVAFWCNPISGHNTLYWYLQNLGQGPELLIRYENEEAVDDSQLPKDRFSAERLKGVDSTLKIQPAELGDSAVYLCASSRVYQETQYFGPGTRLLVL.

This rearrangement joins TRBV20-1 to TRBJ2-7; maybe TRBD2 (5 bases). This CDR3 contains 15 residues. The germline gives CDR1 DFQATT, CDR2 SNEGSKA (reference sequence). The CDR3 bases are TGCAGGGCCACACCCCCTACTAGAGTGGGCTACGAGCAGTACTTC. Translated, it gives CRATPPTRVGYEQYF.

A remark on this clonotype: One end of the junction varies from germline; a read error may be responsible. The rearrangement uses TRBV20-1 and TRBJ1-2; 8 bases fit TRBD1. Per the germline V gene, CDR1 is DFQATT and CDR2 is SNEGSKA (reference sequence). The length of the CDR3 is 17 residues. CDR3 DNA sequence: TGCAGTGCTAGGGTCGTGTCTGGACAGGGAGCTAACCATGGTTACACCTTC. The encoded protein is CSARVVSGQGANHGYTF.

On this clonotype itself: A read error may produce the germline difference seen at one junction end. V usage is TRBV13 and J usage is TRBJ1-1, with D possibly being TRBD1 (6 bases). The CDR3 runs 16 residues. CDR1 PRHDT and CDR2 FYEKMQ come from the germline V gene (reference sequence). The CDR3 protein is CASSSELGQTNTEAFF. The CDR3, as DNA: TGCGCCAGCAGCTCTGAACTTGGACAGACGAACACTGAAGCTTTCTTT.

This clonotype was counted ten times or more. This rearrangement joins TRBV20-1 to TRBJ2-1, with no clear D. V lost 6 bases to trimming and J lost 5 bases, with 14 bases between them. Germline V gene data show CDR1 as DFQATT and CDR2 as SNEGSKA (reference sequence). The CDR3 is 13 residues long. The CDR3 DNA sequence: TGCAGTGCGACGATCACAGCAAACAATGAGCAGTTCTTC. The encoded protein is CSATITANNEQFF.

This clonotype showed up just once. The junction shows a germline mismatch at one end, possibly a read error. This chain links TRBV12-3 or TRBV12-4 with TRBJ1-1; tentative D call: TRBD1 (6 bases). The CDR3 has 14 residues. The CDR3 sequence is CASSLDRVRFEAFF. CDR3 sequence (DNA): TGTGCCAGCAGTTTAGACAGGGTTAGATTTGAAGCCTTCTTT.

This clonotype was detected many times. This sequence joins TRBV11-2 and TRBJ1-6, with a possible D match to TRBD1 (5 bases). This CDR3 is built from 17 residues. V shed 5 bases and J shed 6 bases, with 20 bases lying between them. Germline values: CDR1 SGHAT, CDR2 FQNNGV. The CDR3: CASSRYSSGTANSPLHF. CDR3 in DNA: TGTGCCAGCAGCCGATACTCGTCCGGGACGGCTAATTCACCCCTCCACTTT.

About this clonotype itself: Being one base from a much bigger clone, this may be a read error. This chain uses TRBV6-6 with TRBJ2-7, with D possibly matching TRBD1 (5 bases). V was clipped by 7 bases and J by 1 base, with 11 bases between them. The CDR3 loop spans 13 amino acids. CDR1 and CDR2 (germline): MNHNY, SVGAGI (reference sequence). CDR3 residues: CASNSDSSYEQYF. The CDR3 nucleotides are TGTGCCAGCAATTCCGACAGTTCCTACGAGCAGTACTTC.

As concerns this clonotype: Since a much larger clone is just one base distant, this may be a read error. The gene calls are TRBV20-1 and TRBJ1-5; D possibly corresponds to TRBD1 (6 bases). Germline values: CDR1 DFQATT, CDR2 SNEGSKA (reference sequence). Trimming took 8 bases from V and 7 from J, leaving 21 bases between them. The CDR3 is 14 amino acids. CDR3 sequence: CSTADRISGQPQHF. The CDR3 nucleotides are TGCAGTACCGCCGACAGGATCTCGGGCCAGCCCCAGCATTTT.